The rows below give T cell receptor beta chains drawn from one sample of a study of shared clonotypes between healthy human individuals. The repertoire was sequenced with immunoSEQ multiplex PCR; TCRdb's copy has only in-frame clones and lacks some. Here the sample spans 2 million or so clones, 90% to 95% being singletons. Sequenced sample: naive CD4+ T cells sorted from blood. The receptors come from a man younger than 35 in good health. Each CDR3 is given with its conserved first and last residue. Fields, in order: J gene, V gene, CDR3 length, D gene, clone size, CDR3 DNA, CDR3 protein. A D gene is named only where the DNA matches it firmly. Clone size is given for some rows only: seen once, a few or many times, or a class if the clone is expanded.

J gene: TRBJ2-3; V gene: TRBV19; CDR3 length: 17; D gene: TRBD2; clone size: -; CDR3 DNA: TGTGCCAGTAGCTCGTTCAGCGGACTAGACTACACAGATACGCAGTATTTT; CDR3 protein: CASSSFSGLDYTDTQYF
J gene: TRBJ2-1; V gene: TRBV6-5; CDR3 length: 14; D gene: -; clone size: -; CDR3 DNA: TGTGCCAGCAGTTCTAGAGGGGGCTACAATGAGCAGTTCTTC; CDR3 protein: CASSSRGGYNEQFF
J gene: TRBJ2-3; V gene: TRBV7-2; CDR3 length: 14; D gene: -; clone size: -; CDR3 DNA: TGTGCCAGCAGCGGACAACTGAAGGGGGATACGCAGTATTTT; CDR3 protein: CASSGQLKGDTQYF
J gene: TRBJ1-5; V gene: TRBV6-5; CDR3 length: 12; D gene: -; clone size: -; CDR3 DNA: TGTGCCAGCAGTCCTAGGGGCCAGCCCCAGCATTTT; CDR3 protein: CASSPRGQPQHF
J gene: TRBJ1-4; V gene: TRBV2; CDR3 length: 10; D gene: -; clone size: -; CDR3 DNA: TGTGCCAGCAGTGTGGGCAGGGAAGTTTTT; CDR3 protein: CASSVGREVF
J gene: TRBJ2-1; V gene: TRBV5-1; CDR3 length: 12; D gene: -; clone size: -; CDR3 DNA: TGCGCCAGCAGCGAACGGGAGTTTGAGCAGTTCTTC; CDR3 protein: CASSEREFEQFF
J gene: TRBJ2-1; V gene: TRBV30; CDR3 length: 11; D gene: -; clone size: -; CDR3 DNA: TGTGCCTGGAGTGTAGACTTTGAGCAGTTCTTC; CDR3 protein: CAWSVDFEQFF
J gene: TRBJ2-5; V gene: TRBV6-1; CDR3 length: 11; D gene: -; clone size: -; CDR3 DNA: TGTGCCAGCACTGGTTTAGAGACCCAGTACTTC; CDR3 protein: CASTGLETQYF
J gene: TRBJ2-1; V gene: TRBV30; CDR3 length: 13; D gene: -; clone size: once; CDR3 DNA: TGTGCCTGGAGGCTGAGCTCCTACAATGAGCAGTTCTTC; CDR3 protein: CAWRLSSYNEQFF
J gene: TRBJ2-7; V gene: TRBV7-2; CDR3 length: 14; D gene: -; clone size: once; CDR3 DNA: TGTGCCAGCAGCCCCCGGCAGGGTACCTACGAGCAGTACTTC; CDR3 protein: CASSPRQGTYEQYF
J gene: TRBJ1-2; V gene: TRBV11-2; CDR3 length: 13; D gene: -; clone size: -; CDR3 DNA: TGTGCCAGCAGCTTGGGGACGGAGTATGGCTACACCTTC; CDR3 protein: CASSLGTEYGYTF